This entry describes one TCR beta chain. The data stem from a study of T cell responses to AZD1222 COVID-19 vaccine. This CDR3 spans 14 amino acids. Germline V lookup: CDR1 MNHEY, CDR2 SVGAGI. Trimming cost V 6 bases and J 9 bases; bases outside gene matches: 6. The table came from immunoSEQ multiplex PCR; TCRdb's copy has only in-frame clones and leaves some out. The table has about 180,000 clones, around 94% seen once. The material was peripheral blood, obtained 28 days after the second AZD1222 dose. This receptor was identified in an adult who received the AZD1222 COVID-19 vaccine. The chain links TRBV6-5 to TRBJ1-6; 9 bases are shared with TRBD1. The CDR3 DNA follows: TGTGCCAGCAGCCGGGACAGGGAGGGTTCACCCCTCCACTTT. This codes for CASSRDREGSPLHF.